Each of the 14 T cell receptor beta chains below was sequenced from the same sample in a study of cytomegalovirus exposure and HLA in healthy donors. TCRdb's table, derived via immunoSEQ multiplex PCR, lists solely in-frame clones and lacks some. The sample includes roughly 130,000 clones, roughly 89% of them seen just once. The source material was PBMCs. These TCRs come from a young woman in good health and CMV-seropositive.

The genes are TRBV29-1 and TRBJ1-2; D is uncertain. V was cut by 7 bases and J by 4 bases, with 13 bases left in between. Germline V gene sequence: CDR1 SQVTM, CDR2 ANQGSEA. The CDR3 runs 12 residues. CDR3 DNA: TGCAGCGCGGCGAGGATTAGCTATGGCTACACCTTC. Amino acid sequence: CSAARISYGYTF.

The V call is TRBV4-2, the J call TRBJ2-2, with TRBD1 identical over 7 bases. The CDR3 has 16 amino acids. V gave up 3 bases and J gave up 2 bases; unmatched junction bases: 6. Per the germline V gene, CDR1 is LGHNA and CDR2 is YNFKEQ. The CDR3, as DNA: TGTGCCAGCAGCCAGGGGACAGTCTCAAACACCGGGGAGCTGTTTTTT. This sequence encodes CASSQGTVSNTGELFF.

The genes are TRBV7-7 and TRBJ1-6; 7 bases fit TRBD1. Germline CDR1 and CDR2: SSHAT and FNYEAQ (reference sequence). J was trimmed by 0 bases and V by 9 bases; bases with no gene match: 8. The CDR3 loop spans 16 amino acids. This CDR3 reads CARVGTASSYNSPLHF. The CDR3 bases are TGTGCCAGAGTAGGGACAGCGAGCTCCTATAATTCACCCCTCCACTTT.

This chain links TRBV11-2 with TRBJ1-3; tentative D call: TRBD1 (6 bases). CDR1 is SGHAT, CDR2 FQNNGV, per germline. There are 15 residues in the CDR3. V was clipped by 4 bases and J by 2 bases, with 12 bases between them. CDR3 DNA sequence: TGTGCCAGCAGCTATTACAGGGAACCTGGAAACACCATATATTTT. Protein product: CASSYYREPGNTIYF.

This chain links TRBV19 with TRBJ2-7; D gene uncertain. CDR1 is LNHDA, CDR2 SQIVND, per germline (reference sequence). CDR3 length: 15 residues. Trimming shortened V by 5 bases and J by 1 base, and 15 bases separated the two germline ends. The CDR3 region has the DNA TGTGCCAGTAGTGAAGTTCTGGTCGGGTCCTACGAGCAGTACTTC. Its protein product is CASSEVLVGSYEQYF.

The V call is TRBV10-2, the J call TRBJ2-7; weak D call: TRBD2 (5 bases). The germline gives CDR1 WSHSY, CDR2 SAAADI. This CDR3 region has 16 residues. V was pared by 2 bases and J by 3 bases, with 17 bases between. CDR3 loop: CASSEASYKVNYEQYF. For the CDR3, the DNA is TGCGCCAGCAGTGAGGCTAGCTATAAGGTAAACTACGAGCAGTACTTC.

The V gene is TRBV4-1, the J gene TRBJ1-1; TRBD1 matches at 7 bases. Trimming took 1 base from V and 0 from J; bases not matched to a gene: 5. This CDR3 spans 16 amino acids. In germline, CDR1 is MGHRA, CDR2 YSYEKL. The chain's CDR3 is CASSQAQGFVNTEAFF. The DNA for the CDR3 is TGCGCCAGCAGCCAAGCACAGGGGTTCGTGAACACTGAAGCTTTCTTT.

This rearrangement joins TRBV5-1 to TRBJ2-3, with D maybe TRBD2 (6 bases). In germline, CDR1 is SGHRS, CDR2 YFSETQ. The CDR3 spans 17 residues. The V end was cut by 4 bases, the J end by 0 bases, with 18 bases between. CDR3 coding DNA: TGCGCCAGCAGCCCGGGGACTTTACGTGCTAGCACAGATACGCAGTATTTT. Translation: CASSPGTLRASTDTQYF. Drawing the rest from reference TRBV5-1 and TRBJ2-3, the complete variable domain is KAGVTQTPRYLIKTRGQQVTLSCSPISGHRSVSWYQQTPGQGLQFLFEYFSETQRNKGNFPGRFSGRQFSNSRSEMNVSTLELGDSALYLCASSPGTLRASTDTQYFGPGTRLTVL.

The rearrangement joins TRBV28 to TRBJ1-5, with 8 bases that match TRBD1. The CDR3 runs 14 residues. CDR1 MDHEN and CDR2 SYDVKM come from the germline V gene. V trimming: 6 bases; J trimming: 3 bases; junction bases outside the gene matches: 4. CDR3 loop: CASSRTGYNQPQHF. CDR3 nucleotide sequence: TGTGCCAGCAGCCGGACAGGGTACAATCAGCCCCAGCATTTT.

This sequence joins TRBV2 and TRBJ1-1, with no clear D. In germline, CDR1 is SNHLY, CDR2 FYNNEI. V was shortened by 7 bases and J by 1 base, with 10 bases between the two germline ends. The CDR3 has 13 residues. CDR3 amino acids: CASTEDWNTEAFF. CDR3 DNA sequence: TGTGCCAGCACCGAGGATTGGAACACTGAAGCTTTCTTT.

This clone came up once. The chain combines TRBV5-6 with TRBJ1-2; D is possibly TRBD1 (6 bases). V was trimmed by 4 bases and J by 4 bases, leaving 17 bases between them. The germline gives CDR1 SGHDT, CDR2 YYEEEE. This CDR3 is 15 amino acids long. The CDR3 DNA sequence: TGTGCCAGCAGCCCTCCGGGACACAACCCCTATGGCTACACCTTC. This encodes CASSPPGHNPYGYTF.

A word on this clone: The identical CDR3 is also encoded by other nucleotide sequences in the sample. The genes are TRBV28 and TRBJ2-3; 11 bases match TRBD2. V lost 8 bases to trimming and J lost 3 bases; unmatched junction nucleotides: 4. The CDR3 is 14 residues long. Looked up from germline, CDR1 is MDHEN and CDR2 is SYDVKM. The CDR3 protein is CASGSGGATDTQYF. CDR3 nucleotide sequence: TGTGCCAGCGGTAGCGGGGGGGCTACAGATACGCAGTATTTT.

The chain carries TRBV6-1 and TRBJ1-3, with TRBD1 matching over 7 bases. CDR3 length equals 17 residues. Germline-derived CDR1 and CDR2 are MNHNS and SASEGT. V shed 4 bases, J shed 1 base, and the junction held 10 bases outside the gene matches. The CDR3 DNA reads as TGTGCCAGCAGTGCCTCACCGGGACAGAAATCTGGAAACACCATATATTTT. It is translated as CASSASPGQKSGNTIYF.

The J gene is TRBJ1-1, the V gene TRBV11-3, with no clear D. In germline, CDR1 is SGHNT, CDR2 YENEEA. V gave up 0 bases and J gave up 11 bases, with 13 bases separating them. CDR3 length equals 13 residues. CDR3 protein: CASSLDRTADAFF. The CDR3 nucleotides read TGTGCCAGCAGCTTAGATCGTACAGCCGACGCTTTCTTT. Full variable domain (missing parts from reference TRBV11-3 and TRBJ1-1): EAGVVQSPRYKIIEKKQPVAFWCNPISGHNTLYWYLQNLGQGPELLIRYENEEAVDDSQLPKDRFSAERLKGVDSTLKIQPAELGDSAVYLCASSLDRTADAFFGQGTRLTVV.